Listed here are 9 T cell receptor beta chains from one sample, sequenced in a study of prognosis after radiotherapy for stage I lung cancer. Genomic DNA was the source, and TCR beta CDR3 was amplified from it by two-round multiplex PCR. During first-round PCR, primers specific to each TRBV and TRBJ gene were used. Via MiXCR, TCRdb re-called the multiplex PCR reads, giving one row per CDR3 protein. The sample includes around 19,000 distinct CDR3 sequences, roughly 47% of them seen just once. This sample comprised PBMCs, obtained before or after stereotactic body radiation therapy (not recorded which). The receptors originated from a donor of 50 years or more with non-small cell lung cancer.

This clonotype was recorded many times. V usage is TRBV11-2 and J usage is TRBJ2-3; the D is unclear. Germline V gene sequence: CDR1 SGHAT, CDR2 FQNNGV. The CDR3 runs 13 residues. V lost 1 base and J lost 5, with 7 bases in between. CDR3 sequence (DNA): TGTGCCAGCAGCTTAGGGGTGGGAGATACGCAGTATTTT. This translates into CASSLGVGDTQYF.

This clonotype was detected a few times. The chain has TRBV7-9 and TRBJ2-7; possible D gene TRBD2, 6 bases. Trimming left V 0 bases short and J 5 bases short, with 14 bases between. From germline, CDR1 is SEHNR and CDR2 FQNEAQ (reference sequence). This CDR3 has 15 residues. Written as DNA, the CDR3 is TGTGCCAGCAGCTTAGCTGGGGGGTCTGTAGACGAGCAGTACTTC. It translates to CASSLAGGSVDEQYF.

With respect to this clonotype: This may arise from a read error, as a much more abundant clone is one base away. The chain has TRBV6-2 or TRBV6-3 and TRBJ2-4; unclear D gene. Germline V gives CDR1 MNHEY, CDR2 SVGEGT. The CDR3 covers 15 residues. The CDR3 sequence: CASIYSSIAKNIQYF. For the CDR3, the DNA is TGTGCCAGCATTTACTCGTCTATAGCCAAAAACATTCAGTACTTC.

The chain couples TRBV7-8 to TRBJ1-5; D not resolved. The CDR3 has 15 residues. Trimming pared 10 bases from V and 9 bases from J, leaving 25 bases between. CDR1 and CDR2 from the germline V gene are SGHVS and FQNEAQ. The CDR3 reads CAIILEGGTVGPQHF. The DNA for the CDR3 is TGTGCCATCATCTTAGAAGGTGGCACGGTGGGGCCCCAGCATTTT.

As to this clonotype: A far larger clone is only one base removed, so a read error is likely. The chain combines TRBV2 with TRBJ2-7, with 8 positions matching TRBD2. CDR3 length: 15 residues. Trimming removed 9 bases from V and 6 bases from J; junction bases left unmatched: 16. Germline V lookup: CDR1 SNHLY, CDR2 FYNNEI. In nucleotides, the CDR3 is TGTGCCAGAAGCTCTCCCAGCGGGGGTGTGGCCGAGCAGTACTTC. It yields the protein CARSSPSGGVAEQYF.

This clonotype was seen repeatedly, ten times or more. The chain joins TRBV5-1 to TRBJ2-7; 7 nucleotides align to TRBD1. With V trimmed by 7 bases and J by 8 bases, 15 bases remained unmatched. CDR3 length equals 14 residues. Germline assignment: CDR1 SGHRS and CDR2 YFSETQ. CDR3 amino acids: CASGLSGTADKQYF. CDR3 nucleotides: TGCGCCAGCGGGTTATCCGGGACAGCTGACAAGCAGTACTTC.

The sample holds many counts of this clonotype. This chain uses TRBV20-1 with TRBJ2-5; 8 positions match TRBD2. From germline, CDR1 is DFQATT and CDR2 SNEGSKA (reference sequence). The CDR3 contains 15 residues. The junction had 11 bases not matched to a gene; V was cut back by 7 bases and J by 1 base. CDR3 DNA sequence: TGCAGTGTGCTAGGCGGGGGGAGACTCCAAGAGACCCAGTACTTC. Translating gives CSVLGGGRLQETQYF.

With respect to this clonotype: The likely explanation is a read error, given a far larger clone one base away. V usage is TRBV7-3 and J usage is TRBJ2-1; D is uncertain. The CDR3 sequence is 11 residues long. Germline V gene lookup returns CDR1 SGHTA and CDR2 FQGTGA. V was shortened by 7 bases and J by 5 bases, with 6 bases between the two germline ends. CDR3 nucleotides: TGTGCCAGCATCTGGGACAATGAGCAGTTCTTC. This translates into CASIWDNEQFF.

This clonotype appeared many times. The chain couples TRBV27 to TRBJ2-3; D call uncertain. The CDR3 extends over 14 amino acids. Per the germline V gene, CDR1 is MNHEY and CDR2 is SMNVEV (reference sequence). V was cut by 4 bases and J by 3 bases, with 11 bases left in between. The CDR3 DNA follows: TGTGCCAGCAGTTGGCACTCGCGAACAGATACGCAGTATTTT. Its protein is CASSWHSRTDTQYF.